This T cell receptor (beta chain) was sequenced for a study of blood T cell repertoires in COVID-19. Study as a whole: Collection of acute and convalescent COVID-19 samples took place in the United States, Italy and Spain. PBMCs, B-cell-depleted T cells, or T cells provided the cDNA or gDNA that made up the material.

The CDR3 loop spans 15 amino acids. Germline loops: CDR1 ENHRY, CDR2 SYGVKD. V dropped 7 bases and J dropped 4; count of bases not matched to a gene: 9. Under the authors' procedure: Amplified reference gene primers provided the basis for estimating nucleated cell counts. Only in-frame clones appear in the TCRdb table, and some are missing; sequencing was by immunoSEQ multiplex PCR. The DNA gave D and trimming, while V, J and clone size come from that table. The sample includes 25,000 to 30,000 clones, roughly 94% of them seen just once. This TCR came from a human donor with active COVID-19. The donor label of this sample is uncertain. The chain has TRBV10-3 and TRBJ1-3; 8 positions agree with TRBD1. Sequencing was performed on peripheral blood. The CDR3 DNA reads TGTGCCATCAAAAGTTCACAGGGGGACGGAAACACCATATATTTT. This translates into CAIKSSQGDGNTIYF.